This T cell receptor (beta chain) is from a study of shared clonotypes between healthy human individuals. General study points: In general, naive subsets displayed greater estimated richness than memory subsets did.

Assay: immunoSEQ multiplex PCR; the TCRdb copy retains only in-frame clones and omits some. This table holds some 650,000 clones, approximately 97% found once. CDR3 length: 15 residues. V lost 11 bases and J lost 3, with 19 bases in between. Germline CDR1 reads ENHRY; CDR2 reads SYGVKD. CD4+ cells yielded CD45RA+ naive and CD45RA-negative memory subsets. In the case of this clone: Its antigen is as yet unknown.

This clonotype originated in a young woman in good health. Sequencing input: naive CD4+ T cells sorted from blood. As to subset: CD45RA+ positively selected. The J gene is TRBJ2-2, the V gene TRBV10-3, with a possible D match to TRBD1 (6 bases). The CDR3 region has the DNA TGTGCCGTATACCAGGGGACCATAGACACCGGGGAGCTGTTTTTT. The encoded protein is CAVYQGTIDTGELFF.